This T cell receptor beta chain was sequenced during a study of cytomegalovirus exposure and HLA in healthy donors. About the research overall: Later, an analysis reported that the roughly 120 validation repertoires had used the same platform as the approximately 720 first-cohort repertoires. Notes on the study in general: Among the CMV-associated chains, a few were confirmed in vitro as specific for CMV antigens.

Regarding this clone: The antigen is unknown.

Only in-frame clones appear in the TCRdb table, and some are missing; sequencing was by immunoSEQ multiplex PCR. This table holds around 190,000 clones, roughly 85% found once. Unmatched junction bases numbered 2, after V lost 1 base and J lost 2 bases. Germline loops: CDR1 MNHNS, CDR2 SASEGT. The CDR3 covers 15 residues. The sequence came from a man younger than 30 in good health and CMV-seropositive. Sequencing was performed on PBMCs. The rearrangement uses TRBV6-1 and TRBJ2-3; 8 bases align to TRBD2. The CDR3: CASSEVRGATDTQYF. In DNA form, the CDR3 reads TGTGCCAGCAGTGAAGTGCGGGGGGCCACAGATACGCAGTATTTT.